These 29 T cell receptor beta chains share one sample of origin, sequenced in a study of CD8+CD57+ T cells in acquired aplastic anemia. Patients selected for sequencing had displayed CD8+CD57+ cell expansion by flow cytometry. The study profiled TCR beta VDJ and CDR3 using genomic DNA as template. TCRdb re-called the reads through MiXCR, storing one row per CDR3 protein. The sample contains fewer than 85,000 distinct CDR3 sequences, roughly three quarters of which appear only once. The sequenced sample consisted of sorted CD4+, CD8+, or CD8+CD57+ T cells (not recorded which) from PBMCs. The receptors shown here come from a human donor with aplastic anemia.

V is TRBV7-6 and J is TRBJ2-7, with TRBD2 as a possible D gene (6 bases). The CDR3 is made up of 14 amino acids. V was trimmed by 4 bases and J by 4 bases, leaving 14 bases between them. From germline, CDR1 is SGHVS and CDR2 FNYEAQ. CDR3 nucleotide sequence: TGTGCCAGCAGCTGGGGCTGGGGGAGGTACGAGCAGTACTTC. Protein: CASSWGWGRYEQYF. The variable domain in full, with the rest retrieved from reference TRBV7-6 and TRBJ2-7, is GAGVSQSPRYKVTKRGQDVALRCDPISGHVSLYWYRQALGQGPEFLTYFNYEAQQDKSGLPNDRFSAERPEGSISTLTIQRTEQRDSAMYRCASSWGWGRYEQYFGPGTRLTVT.

The chain combines TRBV19 with TRBJ1-1, with D possibly TRBD1 on 5 matching bases. Germline CDR1 LNHDA, CDR2 SQIVND (reference sequence). This CDR3 is 13 amino acids long. Trimming took 3 bases from V and 5 from J, leaving 10 bases between them. CDR3 protein: CASSIGGGTEAFF. In DNA, the CDR3 is TGTGCCAGTAGTATCGGCGGGGGTACTGAAGCTTTCTTT.

V is TRBV19 and J is TRBJ1-5; possibly TRBD1 for D (5 bases). CDR3 length: 14 amino acids. V was trimmed by 4 bases and J by 4 bases, leaving 11 bases between them. Germline V gives CDR1 LNHDA, CDR2 SQIVND (reference sequence). The CDR3 protein is CASSNVGGNQPQHF. The CDR3 region has the DNA TGTGCCAGTAGTAACGTGGGGGGTAATCAGCCCCAGCATTTT.

This chain uses TRBV30 with TRBJ1-2, with D unclear. This CDR3 has 13 residues. CDR1 GTSNPN and CDR2 SVGIG come from the germline V gene (reference sequence). Trimming removed 2 bases from V and 10 bases from J, with 17 bases in between. CDR3 protein: CAWSSERHRDYTF. The CDR3, as DNA: TGTGCCTGGAGTAGTGAGAGGCATCGGGACTACACCTTC.

V and J are TRBV7-7 and TRBJ1-1; D remains unclear. Deletions cut 5 bases from V and 0 bases from J, with 7 bases between. Germline-derived CDR1 and CDR2 are SSHAT and FNYEAQ (reference sequence). The CDR3 is 13 residues long. CDR3 sequence reads: CASSMTLNTEAFF. DNA of the CDR3: TGTGCCAGCAGCATGACATTGAACACTGAAGCTTTCTTT.

A note on this clonotype: At one end the junction does not follow the germline gene, possibly because of a read error. The V and J genes are TRBV2 and TRBJ2-7; D is perhaps TRBD1 or TRBD2 (7 bases each). The germline V gene has CDR1 SNHLY and CDR2 FYNNEI. The CDR3 totals 16 residues. CDR3 DNA sequence: TGCGCCAGCAGCCCCAGGGAGGGGGCGAGCTCCTACGAGCAGTACTTC. Its translation: CASSPREGASSYEQYF.

This rearrangement joins TRBV7-3 to TRBJ2-1, with D perhaps TRBD1 or TRBD2 (6 bases each). The ends were cut back, 4 bases at V and 6 bases at J, with 10 bases in the middle. This CDR3 comprises 13 residues. The V gene's germline CDR1 is SGHTA and CDR2 FQGTGA. CDR3 nucleotide sequence: TGTGCCAGCAGCTACGGAGGGGGCAATGAGCAGTTCTTC. It encodes CASSYGGGNEQFF.

The chain joins TRBV12-3 or TRBV12-4 to TRBJ1-2; no clear D. V gave up 4 bases and J gave up 3 bases, with 9 bases separating them. This CDR3 comprises 13 residues. CDR3 DNA: TGTGCCAGCAGTTACGGGCCCTACTATGGCTACACCTTC. The encoded protein is CASSYGPYYGYTF.

CDR3: CASSSTMRGYTEAFF. Written as DNA, the CDR3 is TGCGCCAGCAGCTCGACAATGAGGGGGTACACTGAAGCTTTCTTT. The V and J genes are TRBV5-1 and TRBJ1-1; maybe TRBD1 (6 bases). Trimming cost V 3 bases and J 3 bases, with 15 bases left between them. This CDR3 region has 15 residues. Looked up from germline, CDR1 is SGHRS and CDR2 is YFSETQ.

This chain links TRBV19 with TRBJ1-6, with 10 bases identical to TRBD1. The CDR3 is made up of 15 amino acids. Germline CDR1 reads LNHDA; CDR2 reads SQIVND (reference sequence). The J segment lost 9 bases and the V segment lost 4 bases, leaving 6 bases of the junction unmatched. The CDR3 spells CASSTGQGVRSPLHF. The CDR3 bases are TGTGCCAGTAGTACTGGACAGGGGGTGCGTTCACCCCTCCACTTT.

The genes are TRBV5-6 and TRBJ2-7; D is unresolved. Between the trimmed V and J ends, which lost 1 base and 2 bases, there was a span of 7 bases. The CDR3 has 13 amino acids. CDR1 SGHDT and CDR2 YYEEEE come from the germline V gene. CDR3 protein: CASSLINPYEQYF. The DNA for the CDR3 is TGTGCCAGCAGCTTGATCAACCCCTACGAGCAGTACTTC.

By proportion, this clonotype is medium-sized (0.01 to 0.1%). The chain is built from TRBV29-1 and TRBJ2-7; 9 bases match TRBD1. Germline V gene sequence: CDR1 SQVTM, CDR2 ANQGSEA. This CDR3 is built from 14 residues. V shed 6 bases, J shed 6 bases, and the junction held 12 bases outside the gene matches. CDR3 amino acids: CSVDPGQGGLEQYF. CDR3 DNA: TGCAGCGTCGACCCGGGACAGGGAGGCCTCGAGCAGTACTTC.

V is TRBV19 and J is TRBJ2-5, with 7 bases fitting TRBD2. Germline lookup yields CDR1 LNHDA and CDR2 SQIVND (reference sequence). Trimming at V came to 9 bases and at J to 5 bases, leaving 15 bases not matched to a gene. CDR3 size: 15 residues. CDR3 DNA: TGTGCCAGCCCCGTTCCGGGACGGGGGGTTGAGACCCAGTACTTC. Translated, it gives CASPVPGRGVETQYF.

The V gene is TRBV9, the J gene TRBJ2-5; 7 nucleotides align to TRBD2. Germline V lookup: CDR1 SGDLS, CDR2 YYNGEE. The CDR3 runs to 13 residues. After removal of 3 bases from V and 3 bases from J, the junction contained 2 bases not matched to a gene. CDR3 loop: CASSASGKETQYF. CDR3 coding DNA: TGTGCCAGCAGCGCAAGCGGGAAAGAGACCCAGTACTTC.

The sample holds a few counts of this clonotype. The rearrangement joins TRBV20-1 to TRBJ2-5; 8 bases are shared with TRBD1. The CDR3 covers 14 residues. With 4 bases clipped from V and 1 base from J, the junction kept 5 bases outside the gene matches. Germline CDR1 is DFQATT and CDR2 is SNEGSKA (reference sequence). The CDR3 protein is CSATRQGFQETQYF. CDR3 DNA: TGCAGTGCTACGAGACAGGGGTTCCAAGAGACCCAGTACTTC.

The J gene is TRBJ2-7, the V gene TRBV20-1, with 8 bases identical to TRBD1. The germline V gene has CDR1 DFQATT and CDR2 SNEGSKA (reference sequence). There are 14 residues in the CDR3. The junction had 6 bases not matched to a gene; V was cut back by 5 bases and J by 0 bases. CDR3 sequence reads: CSALGQEISYEQYF. The CDR3 DNA reads as TGCAGTGCTTTGGGACAGGAAATCTCCTACGAGCAGTACTTC.

This chain links TRBV19 with TRBJ2-1; unclear D gene. The CDR3 has 15 amino acids. V lost 7 bases, J lost 0 bases, and 13 bases lay in between. CDR1 and CDR2 from the germline V gene are LNHDA and SQIVND (reference sequence). The CDR3 here is CASNFQASSYNEQFF. The CDR3 nucleotides read TGTGCCAGTAACTTCCAGGCTAGCTCCTACAATGAGCAGTTCTTC.

As regards this clonotype: The junction and the germline gene differ at one end; a read error may be behind it. The chain joins TRBV20-1 to TRBJ2-7; tentatively, D is TRBD2 (5 bases). This CDR3 comprises 12 residues. CDR1 is DFQATT and CDR2 is SNEGSKA in the germline V gene (reference sequence). For the CDR3, the DNA is TGCAGTGCTACACGAGACACAGCGGAACTAGTCTTC. It encodes CSATRDTAELVF.

The gene calls are TRBV3-1 and TRBJ2-1; D may be TRBD2 (6 bases). CDR1 is LGHDT, CDR2 YNNKEL, per germline (reference sequence). V was trimmed by 6 bases and J by 12 bases, leaving 15 bases between them. The CDR3 sequence is 12 residues long. CDR3 sequence (DNA): TGTGCCAGCAGACCAACTGGGGGAGGGCAGTTCTTC. Translation: CASRPTGGGQFF.

This chain connects TRBV24-1 to TRBJ1-2; no firm D call. The germline V and J ends were trimmed by 0 bases and 6 bases, with 7 bases remaining between them. The CDR3 extends over 13 amino acids. CDR1 and CDR2 from the germline V gene are KGHDR and SFDVKD. The CDR3 region has the DNA TGTGCCACCAGTGATTTGGAACAGAATGGCTACACCTTC. The encoded protein is CATSDLEQNGYTF.

The chain employs TRBV12-3 or TRBV12-4 and TRBJ1-2; D not resolved. The CDR3 extends over 13 amino acids. V was cut by 0 bases and J by 8 bases, with 10 bases left in between. CDR3 in DNA: TGTGCCAGCAGTTTAGCTGGAGAGTGGGGCTACACCTTC. Its translation is CASSLAGEWGYTF.

This rearrangement joins TRBV15 to TRBJ2-2; D is ambiguous. The CDR3 is made up of 16 amino acids. In germline, CDR1 is LNHNV, CDR2 YYDKDF (reference sequence). V lost 0 bases, J lost 5 bases, and 13 bases lay in between. CDR3 nucleotides: TGTGCCACCAGCAGAGAATTCGGCACGGCAACCGGGGAGCTGTTTTTT. Protein product: CATSREFGTATGELFF.

V usage is TRBV19 and J usage is TRBJ2-7; D gene uncertain. This CDR3 is built from 11 residues. The germline CDR1 and CDR2 sequences are LNHDA and SQIVND (reference sequence). DNA of the CDR3: TGTGCTAGAGATCTTGCGGAAGAGCAGTACTTC. Translation gives CARDLAEEQYF.

The chain joins TRBV2 to TRBJ1-5; TRBD1 might be the D (6 bases). The CDR3 contains 14 residues. Trimming took 3 bases from V and 5 from J, leaving 11 bases between them. Germline assignment: CDR1 SNHLY and CDR2 FYNNEI. CDR3 amino acids: CASSDGRGHQPQHF. CDR3 sequence (DNA): TGTGCCAGCAGTGACGGCAGGGGCCATCAGCCCCAGCATTTT. Using reference TRBV2 and TRBJ1-5 for the parts outside the CDR3, the full variable domain is EPEVTQTPSHQVTQMGQEVILRCVPISNHLYFYWYRQILGQKVEFLVSFYNNEISEKSEIFDDQFSVERPDGSNFTLKIRSTKLEDSAMYFCASSDGRGHQPQHFGDGTRLSIL.

At least ten counts were recorded for this clonotype. This rearrangement joins TRBV20-1 to TRBJ1-4, with D unclear. This CDR3 has 13 residues. V gave up 4 bases and J gave up 4 bases, with 10 bases separating them. Germline V lookup: CDR1 DFQATT, CDR2 SNEGSKA (reference sequence). The CDR3 DNA sequence: TGCAGTGCTATACCAACCATTAATGAAAAACTGTTTTTT. It specifies CSAIPTINEKLFF.

This chain uses TRBV15 with TRBJ1-6; 8 bases align to TRBD1. CDR3 size: 17 residues. CDR1 and CDR2 from the germline V gene are LNHNV and YYDKDF (reference sequence). V lost 5 bases to trimming and J lost 8 bases; unmatched junction nucleotides: 14. The CDR3, as DNA: TGTGCCACCAGCGACGAAGGACGCAGGGGGCAATATTCACCCCTCCACTTT. Encoded protein: CATSDEGRRGQYSPLHF.

A few counts support this clonotype. This chain joins TRBV7-9 and TRBJ2-7; D might be TRBD1 (6 bases). This CDR3 contains 15 residues. Germline CDR1 reads SEHNR; CDR2 reads FQNEAQ (reference sequence). V was cut by 2 bases and J by 4 bases, with 15 bases left in between. This chain's CDR3 is CASSLSQGTSYEQYF. CDR3 nucleotide sequence: TGTGCCAGCAGCTTATCACAGGGTACCTCTTACGAGCAGTACTTC.

The gene calls are TRBV20-1 and TRBJ1-1; 8 nucleotides match TRBD1. Trimming at V came to 6 bases and at J to 2 bases, leaving 8 bases not matched to a gene. This CDR3 spans 14 amino acids. Germline V CDR1 and CDR2: DFQATT, SNEGSKA (reference sequence). CDR3 residues: CSATPDRVNTEAFF. CDR3 DNA: TGCAGTGCAACCCCGGACAGGGTTAACACTGAAGCTTTCTTT.

V gene TRBV20-1 combines with J gene TRBJ1-5; D unclear. Germline V gene sequence: CDR1 DFQATT, CDR2 SNEGSKA (reference sequence). With 5 bases removed from V and 0 bases from J, the gap between germline ends came to 11 bases. The CDR3 is 14 amino acids. CDR3 region: CSAADGASNQPQHF. The CDR3 DNA reads TGCAGTGCTGCGGACGGAGCTAGCAATCAGCCCCAGCATTTT.